What follows are 26 T cell receptor beta chains derived from one specimen sequenced in a study of cytomegalovirus exposure and HLA in healthy donors. PCR was performed using 60 Vbeta and 13 Jbeta primers. Method: immunoSEQ multiplex PCR; TCRdb's copy keeps in-frame clones and lacks some. The repertoire holds fewer than 150,000 clones, with roughly 15% as singletons. Material: PBMCs. The receptor set was obtained from a woman between 18 and 30 years old in good health and CMV-seronegative.

This clone was seen a handful of times. The CDR3 here is CASSIREWRETQYF. The DNA for the CDR3 is TGTGCCAGTAGTATCCGGGAGTGGAGGGAGACCCAGTACTTC. This chain links TRBV19 with TRBJ2-5; D might be TRBD2 (6 bases). The CDR3 loop spans 14 amino acids. Trimming took off 3 bases at V and 5 bases at J, with 13 bases between the two ends. The germline gives CDR1 LNHDA, CDR2 SQIVND (reference sequence).

The J gene is TRBJ1-5, the V gene TRBV7-8; D is ambiguous. CDR3 size: 15 residues. V lost 2 bases to trimming and J lost 0 bases, with 8 bases between them. Germline lookup yields CDR1 SGHVS and CDR2 FQNEAQ. The CDR3 sequence: CASSLMENSNQPQHF. In nucleotides, the CDR3 is TGTGCCAGCAGCTTAATGGAGAATAGCAATCAGCCCCAGCATTTT.

A few counts support this clone. The chain couples TRBV19 to TRBJ1-2; TRBD1 agrees at 11 bases. Germline V CDR1 and CDR2: LNHDA, SQIVND (reference sequence). Trimming took 1 base from V and 4 from J; bases not matched to a gene: 5. CDR3 length: 16 residues. CDR3 residues: CASSIAGTGGGYGYTF. CDR3 sequence (DNA): TGTGCCAGTAGTATAGCCGGGACAGGGGGTGGCTATGGCTACACCTTC. The full variable domain, with the rest looked up from reference TRBV19 and TRBJ1-2, is DGGITQSPKYLFRKEGQNVTLSCEQNLNHDAMYWYRQDPGQGLRLIYYSQIVNDFQKGDIAEGYSVSREKKESFPLTVTSAQKNPTAFYLCASSIAGTGGGYGYTFGSGTRLTVV.

Only a few counts were recorded for this clone. The chain has TRBV10-3 and TRBJ2-3, with D possibly TRBD2 on 6 matching bases. The CDR3 is 16 residues long. The germline V and J ends were trimmed by 0 bases and 3 bases, with 13 bases remaining between them. In germline, CDR1 is ENHRY, CDR2 SYGVKD. The DNA of the CDR3 is TGTGCCATCAGTGAGTCGGGCGGGATCGGGACAGATACGCAGTATTTT. This sequence encodes CAISESGGIGTDTQYF.

This chain uses TRBV4-2 with TRBJ1-6, with D perhaps TRBD1 (6 bases). Trimming took 4 bases from V and 8 from J, leaving 15 bases between them. The CDR3 consists of 15 residues. Germline CDR1 LGHNA, CDR2 YNFKEQ. The CDR3 region has the DNA TGTGCCAGCAGCCCTTCTGCCCAGGGGCATTCACCCCTCCACTTT. As protein: CASSPSAQGHSPLHF.

This clone turned up a few times. The V gene is TRBV13, the J gene TRBJ2-5, with 9 bases identical to TRBD2. The germline CDR1 and CDR2 sequences are PRHDT and FYEKMQ (reference sequence). After removal of 5 bases from V and 4 bases from J, the junction contained 11 bases not matched to a gene. This CDR3 comprises 16 residues. CDR3 nucleotide sequence: TGTGCCAGCAGCGATGTAGCGGGAGACGGAGTAGAGACCCAGTACTTC. This codes for CASSDVAGDGVETQYF.

The chain joins TRBV7-9 to TRBJ2-3; D remains ambiguous. Germline V CDR1 and CDR2: SEHNR, FQNEAQ (reference sequence). There are 13 residues in the CDR3. V shed 1 base and J shed 5 bases, with 7 bases lying between them. This CDR3 reads CASSLVGGDTQYF. The CDR3 DNA reads TGTGCCAGCAGCTTAGTAGGCGGAGATACGCAGTATTTT.

The chain uses TRBV6-5 and TRBJ2-2; possible D gene TRBD1, 6 bases. Germline V CDR1 and CDR2: MNHEY, SVGAGI. V dropped 9 bases and J dropped 2 bases, with 10 bases sitting between them. The CDR3 loop spans 13 amino acids. The CDR3 here is CASTGFNTGELFF. CDR3 DNA sequence: TGTGCCAGTACAGGGTTTAACACCGGGGAGCTGTTTTTT.

The V and J genes are TRBV9 and TRBJ2-1; maybe TRBD1 (9 bases). The germline V gene encodes CDR1 SGDLS and CDR2 YYNGEE. The CDR3 consists of 15 residues. V was clipped by 2 bases and J by 7 bases, with 16 bases between them. In DNA, the CDR3 is TGTGCCAGCAGCGTTAGCGGGACAGGGAGGAATGAGCAGTTCTTC. Residues: CASSVSGTGRNEQFF.

This clone has a handful of counts. The chain couples TRBV9 to TRBJ2-2; 7 bases are a match to TRBD1. The V gene's germline CDR1 is SGDLS and CDR2 YYNGEE. This CDR3 has 16 amino acids. V lost 4 bases, J lost 3 bases, and 9 bases stayed unmatched. CDR3 in DNA: TGTGCCAGCAGCTCCCGACAGGGCCCAGACACCGGGGAGCTGTTTTTT. Its protein is CASSSRQGPDTGELFF.

This rearrangement joins TRBV10-3 to TRBJ2-6; D is unresolved. V was cut by 3 bases and J by 2 bases, with 5 bases left in between. CDR1 is ENHRY, CDR2 SYGVKD, per germline. CDR3 length: 14 amino acids. As DNA, the CDR3 is TGTGCCATCAGTGACCCCGCTGGGGCCAACGTCCTGACTTTC. This gives the protein CAISDPAGANVLTF.

The V call is TRBV7-8, the J call TRBJ2-2, with D possibly TRBD2 on 5 matching bases. CDR1 SGHVS and CDR2 FQNEAQ come from the germline V gene. Trimming left V 5 bases short and J 4 bases short, with 26 bases between. The CDR3 contains 19 residues. The CDR3 DNA is TGTGCCAGCAGCCCCCTGGCGACGGGGTCCCGCGAAGGCACCGGGGAGCTGTTTTTT. It specifies CASSPLATGSREGTGELFF. Full variable domain (outside the CDR3, taken from reference TRBV7-8 and TRBJ2-2): GAGVSQSPRYKVAKRGQDVALRCDPISGHVSLFWYQQALGQGPEFLTYFQNEAQLDKSGLPSDRFFAERPEGSVSTLKIQRTQQEDSAVYLCASSPLATGSREGTGELFFGEGSRLTVL.

The chain couples TRBV5-1 to TRBJ1-6; tentative D call: TRBD1 (5 bases). Trimming took off 2 bases at V and 7 bases at J, with 13 bases between the two ends. The germline gives CDR1 SGHRS, CDR2 YFSETQ. The CDR3 is made up of 15 amino acids. For the CDR3, the DNA is TGCGCCAGCAGCTTCGACGCAGGGAGGAATTCACCCCTCCACTTT. It encodes CASSFDAGRNSPLHF.

This clone has more than one count but fewer than ten. The J gene is TRBJ2-2, the V gene TRBV7-3; no reliable D call. The CDR3 covers 13 residues. V shed 0 bases and J shed 7 bases, with 6 bases lying between them. Germline V lookup: CDR1 SGHTA, CDR2 FQGTGA. CDR3 DNA sequence: TGTGCCAGCAGCTTAACTAGAGTCGGGGAGCTGTTTTTT. Its translation is CASSLTRVGELFF.

The rearrangement joins TRBV11-2 to TRBJ2-1; D unclear. Between the trimmed V and J ends, which lost 4 bases and 4 bases, there was a span of 11 bases. CDR1 and CDR2 (germline): SGHAT, FQNNGV. This CDR3 spans 14 amino acids. The DNA of the CDR3 is TGTGCCAGCAGCTCCCAGCACAGTTACAATGAGCAGTTCTTC. Its translation is CASSSQHSYNEQFF.

The gene calls are TRBV30 and TRBJ2-7; D might be TRBD1 (5 bases). Germline V gives CDR1 GTSNPN, CDR2 SVGIG (reference sequence). V lost 7 bases and J lost 0, with 10 bases in between. CDR3 length: 12 amino acids. The CDR3 coding sequence is TGTGCCTACGGACACCCCTCCTACGAGCAGTACTTC. It encodes CAYGHPSYEQYF.

The V call is TRBV7-9, the J call TRBJ2-7; unclear D gene. This CDR3 has 14 amino acids. CDR1 is SEHNR and CDR2 is FQNEAQ in the germline V gene (reference sequence). V was pared by 5 bases and J by 0 bases, with 11 bases between. The CDR3 here is CASSPQRHSYEQYF. DNA for the CDR3: TGTGCCAGCAGCCCCCAGAGACACTCCTACGAGCAGTACTTC.

The genes are TRBV28 and TRBJ1-4; D is unresolved. The length of the CDR3 is 15 residues. The germline gives CDR1 MDHEN, CDR2 SYDVKM. V lost 2 bases, J lost 15 bases, and 22 bases lay in between. Here the CDR3 reads CASSLPGRGPIGVFF. The CDR3 bases are TGTGCCAGCAGTTTACCCGGGCGTGGGCCGATCGGGGTGTTTTTT.

This clone was picked up a small number of times. The rearrangement uses TRBV6-5 and TRBJ2-1; TRBD1 aligns across 7 bases. This CDR3 is built from 13 residues. CDR1 and CDR2 from the germline V gene are MNHEY and SVGAGI. V lost 6 bases, J lost 2 bases, and 1 base stayed unmatched. The CDR3 DNA sequence: TGTGCCAGCAGAGGGACAGCCTACAATGAGCAGTTCTTC. Amino acids: CASRGTAYNEQFF.

The chain is built from TRBV7-2 and TRBJ1-3, with unresolved D. Trimming cost V 1 base and J 0 bases, with 7 bases left between them. The CDR3 totals 15 residues. The germline CDR1 and CDR2 sequences are SGHTA and FQGNSA. DNA for the CDR3: TGTGCCAGCAGCTTAGAGCCCTTCTCTGGAAACACCATATATTTT. Protein: CASSLEPFSGNTIYF.

CDR3 protein: CASSSGQGVYEQYF. CDR3 sequence (DNA): TGTGCCAGCAGCTCCGGACAGGGAGTATACGAGCAGTACTTC. The chain combines TRBV13 with TRBJ2-7; TRBD1 agrees at 8 bases. Unmatched junction bases numbered 6, after V lost 4 bases and J lost 4 bases. Germline-derived CDR1 and CDR2 are PRHDT and FYEKMQ (reference sequence). CDR3 size: 14 residues.

This clone was observed a few times. This rearrangement joins TRBV5-4 to TRBJ2-5; D may be TRBD2 (7 bases). CDR1 SGHNT and CDR2 YYREEE come from the germline V gene (reference sequence). The CDR3 is 15 amino acids. The V and J ends lost 4 bases and 5 bases respectively, with 18 bases between them. The CDR3 loop is CASSLKRGTGETQYF. The CDR3 DNA reads as TGTGCCAGCAGCCTTAAGCGGGGCACAGGGGAGACCCAGTACTTC.

This clone was seen a few times. The chain couples TRBV30 to TRBJ1-4; TRBD1 aligns across 8 bases. The germline V gene encodes CDR1 GTSNPN and CDR2 SVGIG (reference sequence). The V gene end was trimmed by 1 base and the J gene end by 10 bases; junction bases not matched to a gene: 14. CDR3 length: 16 residues. The CDR3 nucleotides read TGTGCCTGGAGTGAGACTCAGGGGGCATCGCCCGGAAAACTGTTTTTT. This sequence encodes CAWSETQGASPGKLFF.

The chain uses TRBV5-1 and TRBJ1-2, with D maybe TRBD1 (5 bases). CDR3 size: 15 residues. Trimming stripped 4 bases from V and 0 bases from J, with 13 bases between. The germline V gene has CDR1 SGHRS and CDR2 YFSETQ. CDR3 nucleotides: TGCGCCAGCAGCCCAAGCAGGGAAGCTAACTATGGCTACACCTTC. Amino acid sequence: CASSPSREANYGYTF.

The V call is TRBV18, the J call TRBJ1-5, with a weak D call TRBD1 (6 bases). Germline-derived CDR1 and CDR2 are KGHSH and LQKENI. This CDR3 contains 16 residues. Trimming removed 3 bases at V and 5 bases at J, with 17 bases between. The CDR3 coding sequence is TGTGCCAGCTCACCTCAAGGCAGGGGCGTACATCAGCCCCAGCATTTT. Encoded protein: CASSPQGRGVHQPQHF.

V and J are TRBV2 and TRBJ2-7; possible D gene TRBD2, 6 bases. This CDR3 region has 13 residues. The germline CDR1 and CDR2 sequences are SNHLY and FYNNEI. Trimming took 8 bases from V and 0 from J, leaving 11 bases between them. The DNA for the CDR3 is TGTGCCAGCGGCCGGGGGTACTCCTACGAGCAGTACTTC. As protein: CASGRGYSYEQYF.